These T cell receptor beta chains were read from a single sample in a study of cytomegalovirus exposure and HLA in healthy donors. Sequencing was performed with immunoSEQ multiplex PCR; in TCRdb, only in-frame clones are kept and a portion is missing. The data show just over 80,000 clones, about 96% seen once. The sequencing input was PBMCs. These receptors all come from a woman aged 18 to 35 in good health and CMV-seronegative. Each CDR3 is given with its conserved first and last residue. D genes are given only for firm matches. Not all rows give a size; the values are once, few, many and, for expanded clones, a class.

J: TRBJ1-2; length: 15; D: NA; V: TRBV13; size: NA; CDR3: CASSLSGGANYGYTF; DNA: TGTGCCAGCAGCTTATCTGGGGGCGCGAACTATGGCTACACCTTC
J: TRBJ2-1; length: 15; D: TRBD2; V: TRBV7-9; size: NA; CDR3: CAPTPTSGTGNEQFF; DNA: TGTGCCCCCACACCCACTAGCGGGACTGGCAATGAGCAGTTCTTC
J: TRBJ2-2; length: 16; D: TRBD1; V: TRBV9; size: NA; CDR3: CASSQGTGGYAGELFF; DNA: TGTGCCAGCAGCCAGGGGACAGGGGGCTACGCCGGGGAGCTGTTTTTT
J: TRBJ2-2; length: 17; D: NA; V: TRBV4-1; size: NA; CDR3: CASSQDPLSGNTGELFF; DNA: TGCGCCAGCAGCCAAGACCCCCTAAGCGGGAACACCGGGGAGCTGTTTTTT
J: TRBJ2-3; length: 14; D: NA; V: TRBV11-3; size: NA; CDR3: CASSFQASPDTQYF; DNA: TGTGCCAGCAGCTTCCAGGCCTCCCCAGATACGCAGTATTTT
J: TRBJ1-2; length: 13; D: NA; V: TRBV7-6; size: NA; CDR3: CASSFPGEDGYTF; DNA: TGTGCCAGCAGCTTCCCCGGGGAAGATGGCTACACCTTC
J: TRBJ1-1; length: 15; D: NA; V: TRBV5-8; size: NA; CDR3: CASSFASGLNTEAFF; DNA: TGTGCCAGCAGCTTCGCTTCAGGGTTGAACACTGAAGCTTTCTTT
J: TRBJ2-7; length: 9; D: NA; V: TRBV7-9; size: NA; CDR3: CASSPGEYF; DNA: TGTGCCAGCAGCCCGGGGGAGTACTTC
J: TRBJ2-1; length: 17; D: TRBD2; V: TRBV4-2; size: once; CDR3: CASSGRTGTSDYNEQFF; DNA: TGTGCCAGCAGCGGAAGAACCGGGACTAGCGATTACAATGAGCAGTTCTTC
J: TRBJ2-6; length: 16; D: NA; V: TRBV5-1; size: few; CDR3: CASRAQASSGANVLTF; DNA: TGCGCCAGCAGGGCACAGGCCAGCTCTGGGGCCAACGTCCTGACTTTC
J: TRBJ2-7; length: 17; D: NA; V: TRBV7-9; size: NA; CDR3: CASSTRSRGAESYEQYF; DNA: TGTGCCAGCAGCACCAGATCCAGGGGGGCGGAGTCCTACGAGCAGTACTTC
J: TRBJ2-5; length: 14; D: NA; V: TRBV27; size: NA; CDR3: CASSPWTEKETQYF; DNA: TGTGCCAGCAGCCCCTGGACAGAAAAAGAGACCCAGTACTTC
J: TRBJ2-3; length: 15; D: NA; V: TRBV2; size: NA; CDR3: CASRQGTDITDTQYF; DNA: TGTGCCAGCAGACAGGGAACTGATATCACAGATACGCAGTATTTT
J: TRBJ1-5; length: 14; D: NA; V: TRBV19; size: NA; CDR3: CASSQQGYGQPQHF; DNA: TGTGCCAGTAGTCAACAGGGATATGGTCAGCCCCAGCATTTT
J: TRBJ2-1; length: 18; D: TRBD2; V: TRBV5-1; size: NA; CDR3: CASSLRWLAGEYHNEQFF; DNA: TGCGCCAGCAGCCTAAGATGGCTAGCGGGAGAGTACCACAATGAGCAGTTCTTC
J: TRBJ2-7; length: 14; D: TRBD1; V: TRBV7-7; size: NA; CDR3: CASSSGQGKGEQYF; DNA: TGTGCCAGCAGCTCGGGACAGGGTAAGGGCGAGCAGTACTTC
J: TRBJ1-2; length: 19; D: NA; V: TRBV11-3; size: NA; CDR3: CASSLFTTEGVKKIYGYTF; DNA: TGTGCCAGCAGCTTATTTACAACGGAAGGGGTAAAAAAAATCTATGGCTACACCTTC
J: TRBJ1-5; length: 13; D: NA; V: TRBV19; size: NA; CDR3: CASSRTSNQPQHF; DNA: TGTGCCAGTAGCCGAACAAGCAATCAGCCCCAGCATTTT
J: TRBJ1-1; length: 13; D: NA; V: TRBV2; size: NA; CDR3: CASRVQRETEAFF; DNA: TGTGCCAGCAGGGTCCAGCGGGAGACTGAAGCTTTCTTT
J: TRBJ1-5; length: 13; D: NA; V: TRBV7-2; size: NA; CDR3: CASSLDGIQPQHF; DNA: TGTGCCAGCAGCTTAGACGGGATTCAGCCCCAGCATTTT
J: TRBJ2-7; length: 13; D: NA; V: TRBV19; size: once; CDR3: CASSVTGFHEQYF; DNA: TGTGCCAGTAGTGTGACAGGTTTCCACGAGCAGTACTTC
J: TRBJ2-2; length: 15; D: TRBD1; V: TRBV5-1; size: NA; CDR3: CASRDGQGQTGELFF; DNA: TGCGCCAGCAGGGACGGTCAGGGACAGACCGGGGAGCTGTTTTTT
J: TRBJ1-5; length: 19; D: TRBD1; V: TRBV6-1; size: once; CDR3: CASSGPPGTGKLSNQPQHF; DNA: TGTGCCAGCAGTGGTCCTCCCGGGACAGGGAAATTGAGCAATCAGCCCCAGCATTTT
J: TRBJ1-2; length: 12; D: NA; V: TRBV7-8; size: NA; CDR3: CASSTTDYGYTF; DNA: TGTGCCAGCAGCACCACAGACTATGGCTACACCTTC
J: TRBJ1-5; length: 13; D: NA; V: TRBV27; size: NA; CDR3: CASSYSPNQPQHF; DNA: TGTGCCAGCAGTTACAGCCCAAATCAGCCCCAGCATTTT
J: TRBJ2-5; length: 14; D: TRBD1; V: TRBV9; size: NA; CDR3: CASSPRGQEETQYF; DNA: TGTGCCAGCAGCCCTCGCGGACAGGAAGAGACCCAGTACTTC
J: TRBJ2-7; length: 16; D: NA; V: TRBV6-6; size: NA; CDR3: CASSYSVGSQPSEQYF; DNA: TGTGCCAGCAGTTACTCCGTCGGGAGCCAACCGTCGGAGCAGTACTTC
J: TRBJ1-1; length: 11; D: NA; V: TRBV20-1; size: NA; CDR3: CSAREGTEAFF; DNA: TGCAGTGCTAGGGAGGGCACTGAAGCTTTCTTT
J: TRBJ1-1; length: 15; D: TRBD1; V: TRBV4-2; size: NA; CDR3: CASNQMTGKNTEAFF; DNA: TGTGCCAGCAACCAAATGACAGGGAAGAACACTGAAGCTTTCTTT
J: TRBJ2-7; length: 16; D: TRBD2; V: TRBV4-1; size: NA; CDR3: CASSQDPPGGGYEQYF; DNA: TGCGCCAGCAGCCAAGATCCTCCGGGGGGAGGCTACGAGCAGTACTTC
J: TRBJ1-2; length: 14; D: NA; V: TRBV6-6; size: NA; CDR3: CASSYSTGGWGYTF; DNA: TGTGCCAGCAGTTACTCGACGGGGGGCTGGGGCTACACCTTC
J: TRBJ2-1; length: 15; D: TRBD1; V: TRBV5-1; size: NA; CDR3: CASSLGGTGNREQFF; DNA: TGCGCCAGCAGCTTAGGAGGGACAGGGAACAGGGAGCAGTTCTTC
J: TRBJ1-6; length: 17; D: NA; V: TRBV2; size: NA; CDR3: CASSETGGSSYNSPLHF; DNA: TGTGCCAGCAGTGAAACGGGGGGGAGCTCCTATAATTCACCCCTCCACTTT
J: TRBJ2-1; length: 20; D: TRBD2; V: TRBV7-6; size: few; CDR3: CASSPPPGLAGQKAYNEQFF; DNA: TGTGCCAGCAGCCCGCCACCGGGACTAGCGGGTCAAAAAGCCTACAATGAGCAGTTCTTC
J: TRBJ1-1; length: 12; D: NA; V: TRBV19; size: NA; CDR3: CASSRADSEAFF; DNA: TGTGCCAGTAGTAGGGCCGACAGTGAAGCTTTCTTT
J: TRBJ2-1; length: 16; D: TRBD2; V: TRBV5-1; size: NA; CDR3: CASSTLWTSGGNEQFF; DNA: TGCGCCAGCAGCACTCTCTGGACTAGCGGGGGGAATGAGCAGTTCTTC
J: TRBJ1-5; length: 14; D: NA; V: TRBV4-1; size: NA; CDR3: CASSHPPLNQPQHF; DNA: TGCGCCAGCAGCCACCCCCCTCTCAATCAGCCCCAGCATTTT
J: TRBJ2-2; length: 16; D: TRBD2; V: TRBV7-2; size: NA; CDR3: CASRLGSGTSGRELFF; DNA: TGTGCCAGCAGATTGGGGTCCGGGACTAGCGGGAGGGAGCTGTTTTTT
J: TRBJ2-2; length: 13; D: NA; V: TRBV7-2; size: NA; CDR3: CASSLMESGELFF; DNA: TGTGCCAGCAGCTTAATGGAGTCCGGGGAGCTGTTTTTT
J: TRBJ2-1; length: 16; D: NA; V: TRBV7-2; size: NA; CDR3: CASSLGFGSPYNEQFF; DNA: TGTGCCAGCAGCTTAGGTTTTGGTAGTCCCTACAATGAGCAGTTCTTC
J: TRBJ2-3; length: 14; D: NA; V: TRBV9; size: NA; CDR3: CASSPVGGTDTQYF; DNA: TGTGCCAGCAGCCCAGTAGGGGGCACAGATACGCAGTATTTT
J: TRBJ2-7; length: 15; D: TRBD2; V: TRBV6-5; size: NA; CDR3: CASRAGLAVSYEQYF; DNA: TGTGCCAGCAGGGCGGGACTAGCGGTATCCTACGAGCAGTACTTC